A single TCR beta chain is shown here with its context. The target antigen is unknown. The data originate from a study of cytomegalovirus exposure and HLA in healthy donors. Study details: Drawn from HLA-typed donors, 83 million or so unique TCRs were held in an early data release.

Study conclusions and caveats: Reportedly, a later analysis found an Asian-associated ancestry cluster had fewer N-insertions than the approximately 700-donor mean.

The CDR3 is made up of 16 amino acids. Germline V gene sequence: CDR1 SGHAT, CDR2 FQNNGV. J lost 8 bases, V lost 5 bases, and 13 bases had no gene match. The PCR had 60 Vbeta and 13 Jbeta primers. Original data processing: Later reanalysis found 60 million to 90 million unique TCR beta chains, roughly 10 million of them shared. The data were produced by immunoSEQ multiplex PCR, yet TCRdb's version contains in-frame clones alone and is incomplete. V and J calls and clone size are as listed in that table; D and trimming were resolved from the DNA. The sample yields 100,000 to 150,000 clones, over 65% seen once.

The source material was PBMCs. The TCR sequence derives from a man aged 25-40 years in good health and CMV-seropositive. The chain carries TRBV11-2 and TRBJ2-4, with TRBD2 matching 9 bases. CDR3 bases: TGTGCCAGCAGCGTGGTGGGCGGGAGGGCCGGGGACATTCAGTACTTC. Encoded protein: CASSVVGGRAGDIQYF.